This entry is about one TCR beta chain. Sequenced by immunoSEQ multiplex PCR; TCRdb stores in-frame clones only, minus some. The sample consists of around 57,000 clones, almost 97% of them appearing once. The record originates from a study of technical replicates of blood from a handful of donors. Germline loops: CDR1 MNHEY, CDR2 SVGAGI. CDR3 size: 15 residues. J lost 5 bases, V lost 6 bases, and 3 bases had no gene match. The specimen was T cells isolated from PBMCs. The J gene is TRBJ2-3, the V gene TRBV6-5; the match to TRBD2 covers 15 bases. The receptor was derived from a human donor in good health. The CDR3 region is CASSMGLAGGDTQYF. CDR3 nucleotide sequence: TGTGCCAGCAGCATGGGACTAGCGGGAGGAGATACGCAGTATTTT.